Detailed here is one T cell receptor (beta chain). The sample comes from a study of T cell responses to AZD1222 COVID-19 vaccine. Trimming removed 7 bases at V and 9 bases at J, with 16 bases between. The CDR3 totals 13 residues. Germline V gene sequence: CDR1 SGHTA, CDR2 FQGNSA. Here immunoSEQ multiplex PCR was the method, and the copy in TCRdb shows in-frame clones only, minus some. The sample includes approximately 130,000 clones, 89% seen only once; the top ten take 9.5%. Sequences were derived from peripheral blood, sampled 28 days after the second AZD1222 dose. This TCR was recovered from an adult who received the AZD1222 COVID-19 vaccine. The V and J genes are TRBV7-2 and TRBJ1-5, with unresolved D. CDR3 loop: CASTSGNGRPQHF. The CDR3 DNA reads as TGTGCCAGCACCAGTGGGAACGGGAGGCCCCAGCATTTT.